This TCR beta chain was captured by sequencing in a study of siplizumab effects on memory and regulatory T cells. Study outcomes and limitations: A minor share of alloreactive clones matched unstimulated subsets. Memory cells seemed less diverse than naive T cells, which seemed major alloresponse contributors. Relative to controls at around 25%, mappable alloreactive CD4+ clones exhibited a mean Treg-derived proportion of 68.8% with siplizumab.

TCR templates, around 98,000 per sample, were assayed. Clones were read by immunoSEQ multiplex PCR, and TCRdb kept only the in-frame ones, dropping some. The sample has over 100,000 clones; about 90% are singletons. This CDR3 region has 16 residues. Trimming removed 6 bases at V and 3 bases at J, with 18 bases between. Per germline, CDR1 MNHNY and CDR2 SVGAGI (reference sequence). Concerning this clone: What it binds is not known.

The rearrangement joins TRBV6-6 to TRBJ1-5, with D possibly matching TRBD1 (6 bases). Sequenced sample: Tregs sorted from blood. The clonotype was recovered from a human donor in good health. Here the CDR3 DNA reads TGTGCCAGCAGGGGTTACAGGGAATCGCTCAATCAGCCCCAGCATTTT. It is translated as CASRGYRESLNQPQHF.